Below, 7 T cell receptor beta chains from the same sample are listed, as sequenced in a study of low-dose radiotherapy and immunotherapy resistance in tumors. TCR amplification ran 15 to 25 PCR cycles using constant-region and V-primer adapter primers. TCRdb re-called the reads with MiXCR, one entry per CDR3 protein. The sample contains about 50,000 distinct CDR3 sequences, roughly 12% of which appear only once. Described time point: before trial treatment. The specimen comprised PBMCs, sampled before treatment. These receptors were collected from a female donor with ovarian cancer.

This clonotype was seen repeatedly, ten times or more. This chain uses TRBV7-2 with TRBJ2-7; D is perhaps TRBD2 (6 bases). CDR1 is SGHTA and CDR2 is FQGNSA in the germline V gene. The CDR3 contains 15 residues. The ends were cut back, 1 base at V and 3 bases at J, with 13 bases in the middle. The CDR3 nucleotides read TGTGCCAGCAGCTTAGGGGCCGGGAGTGTCTACGAGCAGTACTTC. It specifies CASSLGAGSVYEQYF.

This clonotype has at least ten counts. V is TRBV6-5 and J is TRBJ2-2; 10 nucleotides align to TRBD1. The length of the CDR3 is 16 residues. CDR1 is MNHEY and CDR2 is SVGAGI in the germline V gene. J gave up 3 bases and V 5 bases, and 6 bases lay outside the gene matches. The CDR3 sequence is CASSVAGTGDTGELFF. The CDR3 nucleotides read TGTGCCAGCAGTGTAGCCGGGACAGGGGACACCGGGGAGCTGTTTTTT.

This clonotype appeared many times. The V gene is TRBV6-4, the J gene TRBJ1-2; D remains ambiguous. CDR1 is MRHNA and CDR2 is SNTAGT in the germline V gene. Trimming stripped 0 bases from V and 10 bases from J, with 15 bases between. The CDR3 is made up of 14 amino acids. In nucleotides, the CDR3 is TGTGCCAGCAGTGACTCTGCGGGAACGTCTACCTACACCTTC. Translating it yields CASSDSAGTSTYTF.

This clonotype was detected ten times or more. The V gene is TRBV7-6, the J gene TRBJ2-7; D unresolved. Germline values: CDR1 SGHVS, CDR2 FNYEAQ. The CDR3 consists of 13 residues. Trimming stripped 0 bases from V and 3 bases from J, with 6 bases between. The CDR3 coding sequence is TGTGCCAGCAGCTTAGCCGCAGGCTACGAGCAGTACTTC. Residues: CASSLAAGYEQYF.

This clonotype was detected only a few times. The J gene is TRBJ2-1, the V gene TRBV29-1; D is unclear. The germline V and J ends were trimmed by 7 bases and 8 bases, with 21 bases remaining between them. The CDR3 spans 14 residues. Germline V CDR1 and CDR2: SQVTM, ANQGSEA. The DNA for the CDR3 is TGCAGCGCTACCGTCACACTGGGGTACGATGAGCAGTTCTTC. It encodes CSATVTLGYDEQFF.

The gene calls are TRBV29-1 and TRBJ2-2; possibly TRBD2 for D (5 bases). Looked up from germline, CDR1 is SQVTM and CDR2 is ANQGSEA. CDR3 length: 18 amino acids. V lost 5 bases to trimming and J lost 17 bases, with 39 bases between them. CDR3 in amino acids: CSVYWRQATSTGERFFFF. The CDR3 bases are TGCAGCGTTTACTGGCGGCAGGCAACATCAACCGGGGAGCGGTTTTTTTTTTTT.

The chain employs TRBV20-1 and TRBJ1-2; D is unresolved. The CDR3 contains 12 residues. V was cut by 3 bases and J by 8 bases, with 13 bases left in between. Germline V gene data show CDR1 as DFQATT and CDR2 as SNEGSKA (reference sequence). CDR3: CSASDRRSGYTF. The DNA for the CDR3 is TGCAGTGCTAGTGACCGGAGGTCGGGCTACACCTTC.